Listed below are T cell receptor beta chains from one sample, sequenced in a study of vaccination effects on CD4 cells after COVID-19. Their recognized antigens are unknown. Sequencing used immunoSEQ multiplex PCR; TCRdb keeps in-frame clones, though not all of them. The sample contains approximately 54,000 clones, around 85% of which appear only once. The specimen comprised CD4+ T cells from PBMCs cultured with HCoV-229E spike peptides, sampled before COVID-19 vaccination. The source of these receptors is a human donor who received a COVID-19 vaccine. Each CDR3 is given with its conserved first and last residue. A D gene is named only where the DNA matches it firmly.

V gene: TRBV19; J gene: TRBJ1-4; D gene: .; CDR3 protein: CASISRGANEKLFF
V gene: TRBV19; J gene: TRBJ1-5; D gene: .; CDR3 protein: CASTPGQSAQPQHF
V gene: TRBV30; J gene: TRBJ2-3; D gene: .; CDR3 protein: CAWTTDRSLQYF
V gene: TRBV14; J gene: TRBJ2-6; D gene: TRBD2; CDR3 protein: CASSPRLAGGSGANVLTF
V gene: TRBV2; J gene: TRBJ1-3; D gene: .; CDR3 protein: CASMWDSGNTIYF
V gene: TRBV7-9; J gene: TRBJ1-1; D gene: .; CDR3 protein: CASSSGDRWDTEAFF
V gene: TRBV5-6; J gene: TRBJ2-2; D gene: .; CDR3 protein: CASSLFGIAVSNTGELFF
V gene: TRBV7-3; J gene: TRBJ2-3; D gene: .; CDR3 protein: CASSLGTDTQYF
V gene: TRBV3-1/TRBV3-2; J gene: TRBJ2-1; D gene: TRBD2; CDR3 protein: CASSRPRTSDSYNEQFF
V gene: TRBV7-9; J gene: TRBJ1-1; D gene: .; CDR3 protein: CASSRIETTEAFF
V gene: TRBV3-1/TRBV3-2; J gene: TRBJ1-2; D gene: .; CDR3 protein: CASSQDGGGDGYTF
V gene: TRBV7-2; J gene: TRBJ2-3; D gene: TRBD2; CDR3 protein: CASSSERGRFTDTQYF
V gene: TRBV24-1; J gene: TRBJ2-6; D gene: TRBD1; CDR3 protein: CATSDPTGAGANVLTF
V gene: TRBV9; J gene: TRBJ2-3; D gene: TRBD2; CDR3 protein: CASSVGGGGTDTQYF
V gene: TRBV6-6; J gene: TRBJ1-1; D gene: .; CDR3 protein: CASSYSGLMGNTEAFF
V gene: TRBV30; J gene: TRBJ2-1; D gene: .; CDR3 protein: CALRNRDTHNEQFF